Sequencing of this TCR beta chain was carried out in a study of neurological immune-mediated disorders. cDNA synthesis was performed by 5'RACE with 10-nucleotide random UMIs. In each sequencing run, over 160 million TCR-beta sequences were generated from 15-18 subjects. TCRdb called the 5' RACE reads again in MiXCR, with one record for every CDR3 protein. The sample yields 55,000 to 70,000 distinct CDR3 sequences, over 9.5% seen once. After removal of 6 bases from V and 7 bases from J, the junction contained 5 bases not matched to a gene. The CDR3 is made up of 13 amino acids. Germline CDR1 is MNHEY and CDR2 is SVGAGI.

V usage is TRBV6-5 and J usage is TRBJ1-4; 7 nucleotides align to TRBD1. The material sequenced was PBMCs. This TCR was sampled from a man in his 60s in good health. CDR3 nucleotide sequence: TGTGCCAGCAGCCGACAGGGCGGTGAAAAACTGTTTTTT. The encoded protein is CASSRQGGEKLFF.